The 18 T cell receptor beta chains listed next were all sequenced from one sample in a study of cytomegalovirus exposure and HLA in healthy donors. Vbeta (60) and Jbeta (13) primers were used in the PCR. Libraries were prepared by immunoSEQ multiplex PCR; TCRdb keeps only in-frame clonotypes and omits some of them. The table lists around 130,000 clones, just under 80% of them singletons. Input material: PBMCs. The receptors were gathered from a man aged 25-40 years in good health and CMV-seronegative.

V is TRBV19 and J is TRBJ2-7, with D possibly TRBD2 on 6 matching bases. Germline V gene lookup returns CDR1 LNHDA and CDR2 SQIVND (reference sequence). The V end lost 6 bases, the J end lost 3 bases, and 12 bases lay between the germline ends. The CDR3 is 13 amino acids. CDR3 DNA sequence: TGTGCCAGTAGGAAATCGGGGGACTACGAGCAGTACTTC. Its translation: CASRKSGDYEQYF.

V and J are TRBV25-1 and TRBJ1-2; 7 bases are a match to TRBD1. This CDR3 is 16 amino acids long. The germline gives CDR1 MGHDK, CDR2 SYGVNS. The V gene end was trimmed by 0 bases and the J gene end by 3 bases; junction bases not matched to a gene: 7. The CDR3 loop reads CASSEYLSDRDYGYTF. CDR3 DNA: TGTGCCAGCAGTGAATACCTCTCCGACAGGGACTATGGCTACACCTTC.

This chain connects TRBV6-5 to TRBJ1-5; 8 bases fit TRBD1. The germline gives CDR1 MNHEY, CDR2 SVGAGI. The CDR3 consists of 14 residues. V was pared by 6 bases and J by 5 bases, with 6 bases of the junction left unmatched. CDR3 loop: CASRPQGAYQPQHF. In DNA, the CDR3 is TGTGCCAGCAGACCTCAGGGGGCCTATCAGCCCCAGCATTTT.

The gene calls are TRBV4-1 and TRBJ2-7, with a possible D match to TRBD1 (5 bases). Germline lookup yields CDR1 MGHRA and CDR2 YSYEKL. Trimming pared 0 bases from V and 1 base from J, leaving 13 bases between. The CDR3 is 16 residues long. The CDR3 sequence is CASSQDRAQGSYEQYF. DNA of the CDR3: TGCGCCAGCAGCCAAGATCGGGCGCAGGGTTCCTACGAGCAGTACTTC.

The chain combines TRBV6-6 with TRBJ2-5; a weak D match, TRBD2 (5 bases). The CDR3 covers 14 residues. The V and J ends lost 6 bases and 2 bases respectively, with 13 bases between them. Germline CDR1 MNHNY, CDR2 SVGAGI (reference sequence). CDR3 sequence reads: CASRRSRGQETQYF. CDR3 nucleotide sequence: TGTGCCAGCAGACGGAGCCGGGGACAAGAGACCCAGTACTTC.

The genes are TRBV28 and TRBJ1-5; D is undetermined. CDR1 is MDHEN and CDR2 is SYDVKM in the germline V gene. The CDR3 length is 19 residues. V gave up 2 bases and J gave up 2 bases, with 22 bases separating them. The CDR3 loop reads CASSLEVNGILARNQPQHF. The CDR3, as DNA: TGTGCCAGCAGTTTAGAGGTTAACGGCATCTTAGCCCGCAATCAGCCCCAGCATTTT. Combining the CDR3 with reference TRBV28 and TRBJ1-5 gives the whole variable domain DVKVTQSSRYLVKRTGEKVFLECVQDMDHENMFWYRQDPGLGLRLIYFSYDVKMKEKGDIPEGYSVSREKKERFSLILESASTNQTSMYLCASSLEVNGILARNQPQHFGDGTRLSIL.

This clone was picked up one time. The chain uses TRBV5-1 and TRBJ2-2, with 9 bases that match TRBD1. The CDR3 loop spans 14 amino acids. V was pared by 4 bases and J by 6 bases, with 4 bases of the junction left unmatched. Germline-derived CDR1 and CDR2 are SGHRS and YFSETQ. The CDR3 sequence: CASSPRTGAGELFF. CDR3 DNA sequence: TGCGCCAGCAGCCCCAGGACAGGGGCCGGGGAGCTGTTTTTT.

The CDR3 is CASSFDGGAYNEQFF. As DNA, the CDR3 is TGTGCCAGCAGCTTCGACGGGGGGGCCTACAATGAGCAGTTCTTC. This chain uses TRBV7-6 with TRBJ2-1; 8 bases map to TRBD2. V was clipped by 3 bases and J by 2 bases; unmatched bases: 3. The CDR3 runs 15 residues. CDR1 is SGHVS, CDR2 FNYEAQ, per germline.

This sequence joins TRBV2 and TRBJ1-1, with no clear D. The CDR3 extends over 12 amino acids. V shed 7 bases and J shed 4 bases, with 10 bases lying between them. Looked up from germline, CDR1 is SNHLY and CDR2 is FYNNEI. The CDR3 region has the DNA TGTGCCAGCAATCGAGAGGGCACTGAAGCTTTCTTT. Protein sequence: CASNREGTEAFF.

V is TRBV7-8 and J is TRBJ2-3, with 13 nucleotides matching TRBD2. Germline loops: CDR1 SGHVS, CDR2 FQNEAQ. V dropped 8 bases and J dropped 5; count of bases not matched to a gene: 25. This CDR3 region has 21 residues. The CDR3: CASSIIRRLAGGPGLLDTQYF. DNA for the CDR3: TGTGCCAGCTCAATTATCCGGCGACTAGCGGGAGGCCCAGGATTGTTAGATACGCAGTATTTT.

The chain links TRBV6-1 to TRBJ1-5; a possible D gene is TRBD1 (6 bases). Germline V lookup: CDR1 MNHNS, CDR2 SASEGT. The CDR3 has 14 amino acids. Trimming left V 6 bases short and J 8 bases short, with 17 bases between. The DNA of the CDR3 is TGTGCCAGCAGCGCACAGGGTGGGGGGGAGCCCCAGCATTTT. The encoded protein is CASSAQGGGEPQHF.

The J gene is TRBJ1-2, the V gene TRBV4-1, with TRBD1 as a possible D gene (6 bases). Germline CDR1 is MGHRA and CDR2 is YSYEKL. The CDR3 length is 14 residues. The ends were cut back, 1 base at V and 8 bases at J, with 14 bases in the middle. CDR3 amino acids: CASSQAVGGTGYTF. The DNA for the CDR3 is TGCGCCAGCAGCCAAGCGGTAGGGGGAACAGGCTACACCTTC.

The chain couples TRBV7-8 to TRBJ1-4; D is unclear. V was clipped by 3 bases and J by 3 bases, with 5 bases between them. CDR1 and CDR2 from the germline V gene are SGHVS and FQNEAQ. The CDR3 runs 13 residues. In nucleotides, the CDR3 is TGTGCCAGCAGCTTTGTAGCTAATGAAAAACTGTTTTTT. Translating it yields CASSFVANEKLFF.

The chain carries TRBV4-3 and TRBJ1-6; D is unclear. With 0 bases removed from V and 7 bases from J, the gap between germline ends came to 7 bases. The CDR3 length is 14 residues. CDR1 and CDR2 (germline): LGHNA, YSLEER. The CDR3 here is CASSQDRYNSPLHF. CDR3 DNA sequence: TGCGCCAGCAGCCAAGACCGGTACAATTCACCCCTCCACTTT.

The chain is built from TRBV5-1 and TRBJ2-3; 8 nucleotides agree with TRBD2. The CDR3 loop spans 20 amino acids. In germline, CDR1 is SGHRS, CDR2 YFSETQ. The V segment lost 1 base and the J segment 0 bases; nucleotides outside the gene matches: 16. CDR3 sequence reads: CASSLRASGFLSTSTDTQYF. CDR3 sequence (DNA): TGCGCCAGCAGCTTGAGGGCTAGCGGGTTCCTCTCGACTAGCACAGATACGCAGTATTTT. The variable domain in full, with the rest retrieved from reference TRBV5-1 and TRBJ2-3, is KAGVTQTPRYLIKTRGQQVTLSCSPISGHRSVSWYQQTPGQGLQFLFEYFSETQRNKGNFPGRFSGRQFSNSRSEMNVSTLELGDSALYLCASSLRASGFLSTSTDTQYFGPGTRLTVL.

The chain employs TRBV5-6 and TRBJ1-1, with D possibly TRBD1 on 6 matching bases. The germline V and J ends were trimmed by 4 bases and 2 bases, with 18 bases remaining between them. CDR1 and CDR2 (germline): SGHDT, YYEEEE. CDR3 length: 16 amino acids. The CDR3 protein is CASSPDRFRGNTEAFF. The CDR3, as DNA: TGTGCCAGCAGCCCTGACAGGTTTAGGGGAAACACTGAAGCTTTCTTT.

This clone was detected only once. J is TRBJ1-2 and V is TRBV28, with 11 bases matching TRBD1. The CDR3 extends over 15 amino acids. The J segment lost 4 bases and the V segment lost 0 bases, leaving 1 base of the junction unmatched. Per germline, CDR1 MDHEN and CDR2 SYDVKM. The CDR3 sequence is CASSLWDRGLYGYTF. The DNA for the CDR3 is TGTGCCAGCAGTTTATGGGACAGGGGGCTCTATGGCTACACCTTC.

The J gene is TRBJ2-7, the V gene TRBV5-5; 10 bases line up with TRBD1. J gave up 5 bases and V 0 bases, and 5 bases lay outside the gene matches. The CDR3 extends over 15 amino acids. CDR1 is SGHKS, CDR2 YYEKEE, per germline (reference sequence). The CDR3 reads CASSLEGQGVNEQYF. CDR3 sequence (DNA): TGTGCCAGCAGCTTGGAAGGACAGGGGGTCAACGAGCAGTACTTC.